This TCR beta chain was documented in a study of T cells expressing NK-cell markers. Study-level background: It was from sorted CD3+CD56+NKG2C+, CD3+CD56+NKG2C- and CD3+CD56-NKG2C+ T cells that TCR beta repertoires came. Within the sequenced cohort of eight donors, seven exhibited HCMV seropositivity and one was seronegative.

Following a re-call of the 5' RACE reads, TCRdb has one entry per CDR3 protein and lacks DNA. Here the sample table reports 200,000 to 300,000 distinct CDR3 sequences. CDR1 and CDR2 from the germline V gene are MGHDK and SYGVNS. CDR3 length: 14 residues. This clonotype was sampled from a young man in good health. The material sequenced was blood T cells: a sorted CD56 or NKG2C T cell subset, CD4+ or CD8+ T cells, or bulk PBMC T cells (not recorded which). The chain joins TRBV25-1 to TRBJ1-1; TCRdb reports TRBD1, a call that lacks DNA to check it against. The CDR3 here is CASSGQGWSTEAFF. Full variable domain (remainder filled in from reference TRBV25-1 and TRBJ1-1): EADIYQTPRYLVIGTGKKITLECSQTMGHDKMYWYQQDPGMELHLIHYSYGVNSTEKGDLSSESTVSRIRTEHFPLTLESARPSHTSQYLCASSGQGWSTEAFFGQGTRLTVV.